These 10 T cell receptor beta chains originate from one sample sequenced in a study of cytomegalovirus exposure and HLA in healthy donors listed by TCRdb under 2017. Libraries were constructed by the immunoSEQ multiplex PCR assay. For the multiplex PCR, a mixture combining 60 forward primers for TCR Vbeta segments and 13 reverse primers for TCR Jbeta segments was used. Not all clones reach the TCRdb copy of this immuneACCESS table, which keeps in-frame sequences only. Checked studies attribute under half of the gap to unresolved V genes and leave the rest unexplained. Recorded for this sample are 70,000 to 100,000 clones; around two thirds of them occurred a single time. Of the sample, 6.5% to 7.5% is held by the ten largest clones. Sequencing input: PBMCs. Every receptor here comes from a woman between 45 and 60 years old in good health and CMV-seropositive.

The rearrangement links TRBV28 to TRBJ2-5; weak D call: TRBD2 (5 bases). Germline V gene sequence: CDR1 MDHEN, CDR2 SYDVKM. The length of the CDR3 is 13 residues. Trimming removed 6 bases at V and 4 bases at J, with 12 bases between. In DNA, the CDR3 is TGTGCCAGCAGCGGGATGACGGGAGAGACCCAGTACTTC. Protein: CASSGMTGETQYF.

This clone has a handful of counts. The CDR3: CATLGEGRDNEQFF. CDR3 nucleotide sequence: TGTGCCACCCTGGGGGAGGGGCGCGACAATGAGCAGTTCTTC. The genes are TRBV10-3 and TRBJ2-1; 7 positions match TRBD2. This CDR3 is built from 14 residues. The junction had 11 bases not matched to a gene; V was cut back by 10 bases and J by 5 bases. Per the germline V gene, CDR1 is ENHRY and CDR2 is SYGVKD.

The rearrangement joins TRBV13 to TRBJ1-1, with D unclear. The germline gives CDR1 PRHDT, CDR2 FYEKMQ (reference sequence). This CDR3 contains 13 residues. Deletions cut 0 bases from V and 3 bases from J, with 5 bases between. CDR3 sequence reads: CASSLGADTEAFF. Written as DNA, the CDR3 is TGTGCCAGCAGCTTAGGCGCGGACACTGAAGCTTTCTTT.

This clone was counted only a few times. Germline and junction disagree at one end, which may indicate a read error. The rearrangement uses TRBV13 and TRBJ1-3; unclear D gene. The CDR3 has 12 amino acids. Per germline, CDR1 PRHDT and CDR2 FYEKMQ (reference sequence). This chain's CDR3 is CASSSAMFSIDF. As DNA, the CDR3 is TGTGCCAGCAGCAGCGCCATGTTCTCAATAGATTTT.

The V gene is TRBV19, the J gene TRBJ1-4; D gene unclear. The CDR3 runs to 14 residues. With 4 bases removed from V and 6 bases from J, the gap between germline ends came to 12 bases. Germline V gene sequence: CDR1 LNHDA, CDR2 SQIVND (reference sequence). The CDR3 coding sequence is TGTGCCAGTAGTAATCGCAGGACTGATGAAAAACTGTTTTTT. Protein: CASSNRRTDEKLFF.

As to this clone: This specimen includes other DNA sequences encoding the same CDR3. This sequence joins TRBV12-5 and TRBJ1-1; D gene unclear. Germline CDR1 and CDR2: LGHNT and FRNRAP. The CDR3 spans 15 residues. V lost 5 bases and J lost 5, with 18 bases in between. As DNA, the CDR3 is TGTGCTAGTGGTCCGAACCCTGGTGTGGAGACTGAAGCTTTCTTT. Its protein is CASGPNPGVETEAFF.

This chain uses TRBV9 with TRBJ1-5; possible D gene TRBD1, 6 bases. The CDR3 has 15 residues. Trimming left V 2 bases short and J 6 bases short, with 15 bases between. Germline values: CDR1 SGDLS, CDR2 YYNGEE. The CDR3 region has the DNA TGTGCCAGCAGCGTTACAGGGAAGTTGGGTCAGCCCCAGCATTTT. This encodes CASSVTGKLGQPQHF. The full variable domain, in which reference TRBV9 and TRBJ1-5 provide the parts outside the CDR3, is DSGVTQTPKHLITATGQRVTLRCSPRSGDLSVYWYQQSLDQGLQFLIQYYNGEERAKGNILERFSAQQFPDLHSELNLSSLELGDSALYFCASSVTGKLGQPQHFGDGTRLSIL.

V and J are TRBV6-5 and TRBJ2-7; maybe TRBD2 (6 bases). CDR3 size: 14 residues. V was clipped by 6 bases and J by 4 bases, with 16 bases between them. Per germline, CDR1 MNHEY and CDR2 SVGAGI. The CDR3 sequence: CASRRDPQLYEQYF. The CDR3, as DNA: TGTGCCAGCAGGCGGGACCCCCAGTTATACGAGCAGTACTTC.

This clone was detected only a few times. The chain has TRBV10-2 and TRBJ1-4; D unclear. The CDR3 is 13 residues long. Trimming took 0 bases from V and 5 from J, leaving 4 bases between them. CDR1 and CDR2 from the germline V gene are WSHSY and SAAADI. CDR3 sequence: CASSESINEKLFF. CDR3 sequence (DNA): TGCGCCAGCAGTGAGTCAATAAATGAAAAACTGTTTTTT.

This clone was detected only once. The chain recombines TRBV10-1 with TRBJ2-1; tentatively, D is TRBD1 (5 bases). The CDR3 sequence is 12 residues long. Germline lookup yields CDR1 WNHNN and CDR2 SYGVQD (reference sequence). Trimming took 3 bases from V and 15 from J, leaving 15 bases between them. The CDR3 region has the DNA TGCGCCAGCAGTGAAAATCCAGGGATTAGGTTCTTC. It codes for CASSENPGIRFF.